A single sample is the source of the 25 T cell receptor beta chains below, sequenced in a study of CD8+ T cells in alopecia areata. Extracted RNA was reverse transcribed into cDNA, the sequencing template. Generated by immunoSEQ multiplex PCR, the TCRdb table keeps only in-frame clones and is missing some. This sample has about 70,000 clones, with around 30% found just once. Noted treatment: oral pan-JAK inhibitor, 5-10 mg twice daily. Source: CD8+ T cells sorted from blood, taken at week 4, from a patient treated with tofacitinib. These TCRs come from a human donor with alopecia areata.

This clone showed up many times. The V and J genes are TRBV18 and TRBJ2-7; TRBD2 matches at 8 bases. Germline CDR1 and CDR2: KGHSH and LQKENI. This CDR3 has 14 amino acids. The junction had 3 bases not matched to a gene; V was cut back by 5 bases and J by 0 bases. CDR3 loop: CASSGRGDSYEQYF. CDR3 coding DNA: TGTGCCAGCTCAGGGCGGGGGGACTCCTACGAGCAGTACTTC.

A few counts support this clone. V and J are TRBV29-1 and TRBJ2-6; maybe TRBD1 (6 bases). V lost 4 bases, J lost 12 bases, and 13 bases lay in between. The CDR3 has 12 residues. Germline loops: CDR1 SQVTM, CDR2 ANQGSEA. The CDR3, as DNA: TGCAGCGTTGTGGGACACCCCTCCGTCCTGACTTTC. Amino acids: CSVVGHPSVLTF.

This clone was picked up a small number of times. A far larger clone is one base from this, pointing to a likely read error. The sample has other DNA sequences that encode this CDR3 too. The chain is built from TRBV5-4 and TRBJ2-3; tentative D call: TRBD2 (5 bases). The ends were cut back, 4 bases at V and 9 bases at J, with 15 bases in the middle. This CDR3 has 13 residues. Per germline, CDR1 SGHNT and CDR2 YYREEE (reference sequence). The CDR3 sequence is CASSQDSSGTQYF. In DNA, the CDR3 is TGTGCCAGCAGCCAAGATAGTTCGGGAACGCAGTATTTT.

The chain carries TRBV29-1 and TRBJ2-5; D remains ambiguous. The CDR3 is 10 residues long. From germline, CDR1 is SQVTM and CDR2 ANQGSEA. V lost 4 bases and J lost 9, with 9 bases in between. DNA for the CDR3: TGCAGCGTTGTTCTGGAGTCCCAGTACTTC. The encoded protein is CSVVLESQYF.

The rearrangement joins TRBV5-1 to TRBJ2-3; D is unclear. Germline V gene lookup returns CDR1 SGHRS and CDR2 YFSETQ. The V end lost 0 bases, the J end lost 6 bases, and 5 bases lay between the germline ends. CDR3 length: 12 amino acids. CDR3 sequence reads: CASSLARDTQYF. For the CDR3, the DNA is TGCGCCAGCAGCTTGGCCCGGGATACGCAGTATTTT.

This clone came up a few times. The rearrangement uses TRBV6-5 and TRBJ1-5; unclear D gene. Germline CDR1 and CDR2: MNHEY and SVGAGI. This CDR3 comprises 14 residues. Between the trimmed V and J ends, which lost 0 bases and 5 bases, there was a span of 8 bases. The CDR3 DNA follows: TGTGCCAGCAGTTACTCCAAGCTGGATCAGCCCCAGCATTTT. Translation: CASSYSKLDQPQHF.

This clone was seen a handful of times. The V gene is TRBV29-1, the J gene TRBJ1-2, with D possibly matching TRBD1 (6 bases). V lost 3 bases and J 8 bases, leaving 10 bases between the germline ends. Looked up from germline, CDR1 is SQVTM and CDR2 is ANQGSEA. The CDR3 runs 11 residues. CDR3 in DNA: TGCAGCGTTGAGTTCAGGGGAGGCTACACCTTC. Amino acids: CSVEFRGGYTF.

As to this clone: The sample has other DNA sequences that encode this CDR3 too. J is TRBJ2-1 and V is TRBV30; D is ambiguous. The V end lost 0 bases, the J end lost 4 bases, and 7 bases lay between the germline ends. Germline CDR1 is GTSNPN and CDR2 is SVGIG (reference sequence). The CDR3 runs 13 residues. The CDR3 spells CAWSVNSYNEQFF. In DNA form, the CDR3 reads TGTGCCTGGAGTGTCAATTCGTACAATGAGCAGTTCTTC.

The chain links TRBV6-1 to TRBJ1-1; 9 bases line up with TRBD1. The CDR3 runs to 16 residues. Unmatched junction bases numbered 3, after V lost 0 bases and J lost 1 base. Germline V gene sequence: CDR1 MNHNS, CDR2 SASEGT. The CDR3 here is CASSEAPGQGNTEAFF. The CDR3 DNA follows: TGTGCCAGCAGTGAAGCTCCGGGACAGGGGAACACTGAAGCTTTCTTT.

Concerning this clone itself: The junction shows a germline mismatch at one end, possibly a read error. The rearrangement uses TRBV10-3 and TRBJ2-4, with D unclear. Looked up from germline, CDR1 is ENHRY and CDR2 is SYGVKD. This CDR3 region has 12 residues. The CDR3 spells CAISEGTDRFHF. The CDR3 region has the DNA TGTGCCATCAGTGAGGGTACCGACCGTTTCCACTTC.

The sample holds one count of this clone. V gene TRBV29-1 combines with J gene TRBJ2-5, with D perhaps TRBD2 (5 bases). The J call is doubtful: the DNA matches TRBJ2-7 better. The CDR3 totals 13 residues. Germline loops: CDR1 SQVTM, CDR2 ANQGSEA. In DNA form, the CDR3 reads TGCAGCGTTGAAGATGTGAGGGATAGCGAGCAGTACTTC. Translation gives CSVEDVRDSEQYF.

This chain connects TRBV29-1 to TRBJ1-2, with a possible D match to TRBD1 (6 bases). The CDR3 has 17 amino acids. The V and J ends lost 4 bases and 0 bases respectively, with 21 bases between them. CDR1 and CDR2 (germline): SQVTM, ANQGSEA. CDR3 coding DNA: TGCAGCGTTGTAGAGGCCAGGGGACGTTTAGCTAACTATGGCTACACCTTC. It encodes CSVVEARGRLANYGYTF. Full variable domain (outside the CDR3, taken from reference TRBV29-1 and TRBJ1-2): SAVISQKPSRDICQRGTSLTIQCQVDSQVTMMFWYRQQPGQSLTLIATANQGSEATYESGFVIDKFPISRPNLTFSTLTVSNMSPEDSSIYLCSVVEARGRLANYGYTFGSGTRLTVV.

V and J are TRBV14 and TRBJ2-2; D unresolved. Looked up from germline, CDR1 is SGHDN and CDR2 is FVKESK. The CDR3 extends over 16 amino acids. Trimming removed 1 base from V and 1 base from J, with 10 bases in between. The CDR3 bases are TGTGCCAGCAGCCAAGCGGAAGTATTGAACACCGGGGAGCTGTTTTTT. Translating it yields CASSQAEVLNTGELFF.

This chain joins TRBV6-5 and TRBJ2-7; tentatively, D is TRBD1 (5 bases). The CDR3 is made up of 12 amino acids. V lost 4 bases, J lost 4 bases, and 8 bases lay in between. The germline gives CDR1 MNHEY, CDR2 SVGAGI. CDR3 coding DNA: TGTGCCAGCAGTTCGGACACGTACGAGCAGTACTTC. It is translated as CASSSDTYEQYF.

Comment on this clone: Other DNA sequences of this sample code for an identical CDR3. This sequence joins TRBV29-1 and TRBJ2-7; TRBD2 agrees at 12 bases. J gave up 2 bases and V 6 bases, and 8 bases lay outside the gene matches. Germline V lookup: CDR1 SQVTM, CDR2 ANQGSEA. The CDR3 loop spans 15 amino acids. CDR3 amino acids: CSVVGTSGQTYEQYF. CDR3 bases: TGCAGCGTCGTTGGGACTAGCGGGCAGACCTACGAGCAGTACTTC.

This clone was detected a few times. The gene calls are TRBV30 and TRBJ2-7; D tentatively fits TRBD1 or TRBD2 (5 bases each). Looked up from germline, CDR1 is GTSNPN and CDR2 is SVGIG (reference sequence). Between the trimmed V and J ends, which lost 3 bases and 0 bases, there was a span of 12 bases. The CDR3 spans 14 residues. The CDR3 DNA sequence: TGTGCCTGGAGCCCGGGACCCAGCTCCTACGAGCAGTACTTC. It yields the protein CAWSPGPSSYEQYF. The full variable domain, completed using reference TRBV30 and TRBJ2-7, is SQTIHQWPATLVQPVGSPLSLECTVEGTSNPNLYWYRQAAGRGLQLLFYSVGIGQISSEVPQNLSASRPQDRQFILSSKKLLLSDSGFYLCAWSPGPSSYEQYFGPGTRLTVT.

This clone has a handful of counts. The V gene is TRBV21-1, the J gene TRBJ2-2; TRBD2, the table's D call, lacks a check against the DNA. TRBV21-1 is assigned pseudogene status. The CDR3 runs 17 residues. CDR3 in amino acids: CASSSCGRGPLTGELFF. CDR3 in DNA: TGTGCCAGCAGCTCTTGCGGGAGGGGGCCCCTCACCGGGGAGCTGTTTTTT.

J is TRBJ1-2 and V is TRBV29-1, with D hard to call. V was pared by 5 bases and J by 7 bases, with 14 bases between. Germline V CDR1 and CDR2: SQVTM, ANQGSEA. This CDR3 has 12 amino acids. The CDR3 sequence is CSVPCRGCGYTF. CDR3 sequence (DNA): TGCAGCGTTCCTTGCCGGGGTTGTGGCTACACCTTC.

The V call is TRBV29-1, the J call TRBJ2-7; no firm D call. CDR3 length: 13 residues. Germline lookup yields CDR1 SQVTM and CDR2 ANQGSEA. The V gene lost 7 bases and the J gene lost 0 bases, with 13 bases spanning the gap. The CDR3 is CSARETSSYEQYF. CDR3 nucleotide sequence: TGCAGCGCCAGAGAGACCAGCTCCTACGAGCAGTACTTC.

This rearrangement joins TRBV29-1 to TRBJ2-7; D perhaps matches TRBD1 (6 bases). V lost 5 bases and J 1 base, leaving 12 bases between the germline ends. The germline gives CDR1 SQVTM, CDR2 ANQGSEA. This CDR3 is built from 13 residues. The CDR3 nucleotides read TGCAGCGTTCAGGGGACCGCATCCTACGAGCAGTACTTC. This sequence encodes CSVQGTASYEQYF.

The gene calls are TRBV29-1 and TRBJ2-1; 9 positions match TRBD2. The CDR3 covers 14 residues. V gave up 3 bases and J gave up 3 bases; unmatched junction bases: 3. CDR1 is SQVTM and CDR2 is ANQGSEA in the germline V gene. CDR3 nucleotides: TGCAGCGTTGATGGCGGGAGGGACTACAATGAGCAGTTCTTC. Its protein is CSVDGGRDYNEQFF.

This clone was observed a handful of times. The V gene is TRBV11-2, the J gene TRBJ2-2; tentatively, D is TRBD2 (5 bases). The length of the CDR3 is 15 residues. CDR1 is SGHAT, CDR2 FQNNGV, per germline. V lost 1 base and J 5 bases, leaving 11 bases between the germline ends. DNA for the CDR3: TGTGCCAGCAGCTTAGGTGGACTCCCTACCGGGGAGCTGTTTTTT. Translating gives CASSLGGLPTGELFF.

This chain connects TRBV2 to TRBJ2-5; 10 nucleotides agree with TRBD2. The CDR3 is made up of 17 amino acids. With V trimmed by 3 bases and J by 4 bases, 11 bases remained unmatched. Germline loops: CDR1 SNHLY, CDR2 FYNNEI. Here the CDR3 reads CASSDASGSGLTETQYF. Here the CDR3 DNA reads TGTGCCAGCAGTGACGCTAGCGGGAGCGGCCTTACAGAGACCCAGTACTTC.

The rearrangement uses TRBV7-9 and TRBJ2-5, with TRBD2 identical over 12 bases. Germline-derived CDR1 and CDR2 are SEHNR and FQNEAQ (reference sequence). V trimming: 8 bases; J trimming: 4 bases; junction bases outside the gene matches: 14. The CDR3 length is 17 residues. CDR3 DNA sequence: TGTGCCAGCGCCCCCAGAATACTAGCGGGAGGCGGAGAGACCCAGTACTTC. Protein sequence: CASAPRILAGGGETQYF. Using reference TRBV7-9 and TRBJ2-5 for the parts outside the CDR3, the full variable domain is DTGVSQNPRHKITKRGQNVTFRCDPISEHNRLYWYRQTLGQGPEFLTYFQNEAQLEKSRLLSDRFSAERPKGSFSTLEIQRTEQGDSAMYLCASAPRILAGGGETQYFGPGTRLLVL.

This clone showed up just a few times. This sequence joins TRBV29-1 and TRBJ2-7; 12 bases fit TRBD1. The J segment lost 1 base and the V segment lost 4 bases, leaving 11 bases of the junction unmatched. CDR1 and CDR2 (germline): SQVTM, ANQGSEA. The CDR3 has 17 amino acids. CDR3 loop: CSVGPGGTGGWSYEQYF. Here the CDR3 DNA reads TGCAGCGTTGGGCCAGGGGGGACAGGGGGCTGGTCCTACGAGCAGTACTTC.